Below, 8 T cell receptor beta chains from the same sample are listed, as sequenced in a study of cytomegalovirus exposure and HLA in healthy donors (TCRdb year 2017). The library was generated by the immunoSEQ multiplex PCR assay. For the multiplex PCR, a mixture combining 60 forward primers for TCR Vbeta segments and 13 reverse primers for TCR Jbeta segments was used. TCRdb carries this immuneACCESS record with in-frame sequences only. Its versions omit some clonotypes, under half of them owing to an unresolved V gene in the studies checked, with the rest unexplained. This sample has approximately 160,000 clones in its table, and about four fifths of those were observed once. The ten largest clones take up 6% to 7.5% of the sample. The sample was PBMCs. Receptors originate from a man in his thirties or forties in good health and CMV-seropositive.

A few counts support this clone. The CDR3 sequence is CASSREGTAQKRPQHF. The DNA of the CDR3 is TGCGCCAGCAGCCGAGAGGGGACAGCCCAGAAGCGGCCCCAGCATTTT. The V and J genes are TRBV4-1 and TRBJ1-5; 7 nucleotides agree with TRBD1. This CDR3 has 16 residues. Germline V lookup: CDR1 MGHRA, CDR2 YSYEKL. V gave up 4 bases and J gave up 9 bases; unmatched junction bases: 15.

There are a few counts of this clone. V is TRBV5-6 and J is TRBJ1-6; tentatively, D is TRBD1 (5 bases). The germline CDR1 and CDR2 sequences are SGHDT and YYEEEE. Trimming shortened V by 0 bases and J by 4 bases, and 11 bases separated the two germline ends. The CDR3 has 16 amino acids. CDR3 region: CASSLVSGIYNSPLHF. CDR3 coding DNA: TGTGCCAGCAGCTTGGTTTCAGGGATTTATAATTCACCCCTCCACTTT.

The chain joins TRBV6-5 to TRBJ1-2; D gene ambiguous. The ends were cut back, 8 bases at V and 7 bases at J, with 14 bases in the middle. CDR3 length: 12 amino acids. The germline gives CDR1 MNHEY, CDR2 SVGAGI. As DNA, the CDR3 is TGTGCCAGCGGGCTCCGGGCGGGTGGCTACACCTTC. Translation: CASGLRAGGYTF.

V usage is TRBV4-3 and J usage is TRBJ1-5; TRBD1 agrees at 10 bases. The CDR3 sequence is 14 residues long. Germline assignment: CDR1 LGHNA and CDR2 YSLEER. V gave up 3 bases and J gave up 5 bases; unmatched junction bases: 1. CDR3 loop: CASSQGTGDQPQHF. CDR3 bases: TGCGCCAGCAGCCAGGGGACAGGGGATCAGCCCCAGCATTTT.

The chain has TRBV7-2 and TRBJ1-1, with a weak D call TRBD1 (5 bases). The CDR3 has 15 residues. The germline CDR1 and CDR2 sequences are SGHTA and FQGNSA. Trimming removed 6 bases at V and 1 base at J, with 15 bases between. CDR3 loop: CASRIQTDRNTEAFF. DNA of the CDR3: TGTGCCAGCAGAATTCAGACCGACAGGAACACTGAAGCTTTCTTT.

This chain joins TRBV7-6 and TRBJ2-2, with a weak D call TRBD1 (5 bases). CDR3 length equals 16 residues. Germline lookup yields CDR1 SGHVS and CDR2 FNYEAQ. Trimming left V 7 bases short and J 2 bases short, with 17 bases between. The CDR3 sequence: CASKEQGRLNTGELFF. The CDR3 DNA reads as TGTGCCAGCAAAGAGCAGGGCCGCCTTAACACCGGGGAGCTGTTTTTT.

The chain is built from TRBV20-1 and TRBJ1-1; a possible D gene is TRBD1 (5 bases). Germline V gene data show CDR1 as DFQATT and CDR2 as SNEGSKA (reference sequence). This CDR3 is built from 11 residues. Deletions cut 3 bases from V and 7 bases from J, with 9 bases between. The CDR3 region has the DNA TGCAGTGCTAGGACAGAGTATGAAGCTTTCTTT. Its protein product is CSARTEYEAFF.

V gene TRBV6-5 combines with J gene TRBJ1-4, with D maybe TRBD1 (5 bases). Germline lookup yields CDR1 MNHEY and CDR2 SVGAGI. Trimming pared 8 bases from V and 7 bases from J, leaving 8 bases between. This CDR3 region has 11 residues. This CDR3 is CASGGGEKLFF. CDR3 coding DNA: TGTGCCAGCGGCGGGGGTGAAAAACTGTTTTTT.